One and the same sample provided the 28 T cell receptor beta chains below, sequenced in a study of graft-versus-host responses after intestinal transplantation. Their recognized antigens are unknown. Method: immunoSEQ multiplex PCR; TCRdb's copy keeps in-frame clones and lacks some. The data show 85,000 to 100,000 clones, with under 95% seen just once and 0.3% to 0.35% held by the top ten. The sample was unstimulated CD4+ T cells sorted from spleen or lymph node cells, taken before transplant. The source is a human donor who was the organ donor for an intestinal transplant.

The chain uses TRBV5-8 and TRBJ1-1; no firm D call. This CDR3 contains 14 residues. Per germline, CDR1 SGHTS and CDR2 YDEGEE. The V and J ends lost 0 bases and 11 bases respectively, with 17 bases between them. CDR3: CASSLGTAGEVAFF. The CDR3 nucleotides are TGTGCCAGCAGCTTGGGGACCGCCGGGGAGGTTGCTTTCTTT.

The V gene is TRBV11-2, the J gene TRBJ1-4; the D is unclear. Germline V gene lookup returns CDR1 SGHAT and CDR2 FQNNGV. Trimming took 9 bases from V and 4 from J, leaving 12 bases between them. The CDR3 length is 13 residues. CDR3 sequence: CASLSGLNEKLFF. As DNA, the CDR3 is TGTGCCAGTCTGTCAGGACTTAATGAAAAACTGTTTTTT.

The genes are TRBV7-2 and TRBJ2-7, with a possible D match to TRBD1 (5 bases). This CDR3 has 15 residues. Germline assignment: CDR1 SGHTA and CDR2 FQGNSA. V was clipped by 1 base and J by 2 bases, with 12 bases between them. Written as DNA, the CDR3 is TGTGCCAGCAGCTTAGTGACGACAGTGACCTACGAGCAGTACTTC. Its protein is CASSLVTTVTYEQYF.

The J gene is TRBJ2-3, the V gene TRBV10-3; 11 nucleotides line up with TRBD2. Germline assignment: CDR1 ENHRY and CDR2 SYGVKD. The ends lost 3 bases at V and 14 bases at J; junction bases unmatched: 10. The CDR3 contains 14 residues. CDR3 amino acids: CAISDTLAGGFGYF. The CDR3 region has the DNA TGTGCCATCAGTGACACTTTAGCGGGGGGGTTTGGGTATTTT.

The chain carries TRBV6-1 and TRBJ1-2; D possibly corresponds to TRBD1 (6 bases). With 6 bases removed from V and 1 base from J, the gap between germline ends came to 15 bases. The CDR3 spans 15 residues. CDR1 MNHNS and CDR2 SASEGT come from the germline V gene. This CDR3 is CASSAQGSGNYGYTF. CDR3 DNA: TGTGCCAGCAGCGCCCAGGGGTCGGGTAACTATGGCTACACCTTC.

This chain joins TRBV7-9 and TRBJ1-4, with 7 nucleotides matching TRBD1. The germline V gene has CDR1 SEHNR and CDR2 FQNEAQ (reference sequence). The CDR3 spans 15 residues. The trim removed 1 base at V and 7 bases at J, leaving 6 bases unmatched. This chain's CDR3 is CASSLEGARGEKLFF. DNA for the CDR3: TGTGCCAGCAGCTTAGAGGGGGCTAGGGGTGAAAAACTGTTTTTT. Using reference TRBV7-9 and TRBJ1-4 for the parts outside the CDR3, the full variable domain is DTGVSQNPRHKITKRGQNVTFRCDPISEHNRLYWYRQTLGQGPEFLTYFQNEAQLEKSRLLSDRFSAERPKGSFSTLEIQRTEQGDSAMYLCASSLEGARGEKLFFGSGTQLSVL.

The chain recombines TRBV7-6 with TRBJ1-1; no firm D call. The CDR3 is 15 residues long. V was cut by 5 bases and J by 2 bases, with 15 bases left in between. Germline V gene data show CDR1 as SGHVS and CDR2 as FNYEAQ. The CDR3 DNA reads TGTGCCAGCAGCCTTTTATCAGGTTCAAACACTGAAGCTTTCTTT. Amino acids: CASSLLSGSNTEAFF.

This chain joins TRBV29-1 and TRBJ2-3; tentatively, D is TRBD1 (6 bases). V dropped 1 base and J dropped 1 base, with 9 bases sitting between them. Germline V gene data show CDR1 as SQVTM and CDR2 as ANQGSEA. The CDR3 extends over 14 amino acids. The CDR3 sequence: CSVEGPGGTDTQYF. In DNA form, the CDR3 reads TGCAGCGTTGAAGGGCCAGGGGGCACAGATACGCAGTATTTT.

J is TRBJ1-2 and V is TRBV5-8; D is unresolved. Trimming took 0 bases from V and 4 from J, leaving 10 bases between them. Per germline, CDR1 SGHTS and CDR2 YDEGEE. This CDR3 is built from 14 residues. The CDR3 protein is CASSLGGLSYGYTF. CDR3 DNA sequence: TGTGCCAGCAGCTTGGGAGGGTTGTCCTATGGCTACACCTTC.

The CDR3: CASSYSKGAGGYEQYF. The CDR3 DNA reads as TGTGCCAGCAGTTACTCGAAAGGAGCGGGGGGCTACGAGCAGTACTTC. The rearrangement uses TRBV6-5 and TRBJ2-7, with TRBD2 identical over 9 bases. The ends lost 0 bases at V and 3 bases at J; junction bases unmatched: 6. Germline CDR1 is MNHEY and CDR2 is SVGAGI. There are 16 residues in the CDR3.

V and J are TRBV14 and TRBJ2-7, with D tentatively TRBD2 (5 bases). The V end lost 1 base, the J end lost 5 bases, and 12 bases lay between the germline ends. The CDR3 covers 14 residues. In germline, CDR1 is SGHDN, CDR2 FVKESK. CDR3 bases: TGTGCCAGCAGCCAAGTGGGGAGAACTAACGAGCAGTACTTC. Its protein is CASSQVGRTNEQYF.

The chain couples TRBV2 to TRBJ2-3, with TRBD2 identical over 12 bases. This CDR3 comprises 15 residues. Unmatched junction bases numbered 8, after V lost 8 bases and J lost 5 bases. CDR1 and CDR2 from the germline V gene are SNHLY and FYNNEI. The CDR3 loop reads CASSDRTSGKDTQYF. CDR3 nucleotides: TGTGCCAGCTCTGATCGGACTAGCGGGAAAGATACGCAGTATTTT.

The rearrangement uses TRBV5-1 and TRBJ2-5, with 8 nucleotides matching TRBD1. Germline CDR1 reads SGHRS; CDR2 reads YFSETQ. The length of the CDR3 is 16 residues. V lost 0 bases, J lost 2 bases, and 6 bases stayed unmatched. This CDR3 is CASSLAKQGVQETQYF. The CDR3 bases are TGCGCCAGCAGCTTGGCCAAACAGGGGGTTCAAGAGACCCAGTACTTC.

V usage is TRBV5-6 and J usage is TRBJ1-6; a possible D gene is TRBD1 (6 bases). Trimming shortened V by 4 bases and J by 5 bases, and 16 bases separated the two germline ends. Germline V CDR1 and CDR2: SGHDT, YYEEEE. The CDR3 loop spans 16 amino acids. DNA for the CDR3: TGTGCCAGCAGCCCCGGACAGTTACTGAATAATTCACCCCTCCACTTT. It codes for CASSPGQLLNNSPLHF.

The chain has TRBV6-5 and TRBJ1-1, with D maybe TRBD1 (5 bases). Germline CDR1 is MNHEY and CDR2 is SVGAGI. Trimming took off 6 bases at V and 4 bases at J, with 15 bases between the two ends. This CDR3 is 14 amino acids long. The CDR3 region has the DNA TGTGCCAGCAGCCGTCCGGTGGGGGGCACTGAAGCTTTCTTT. It yields the protein CASSRPVGGTEAFF.

The CDR3 bases are TGTGCCAGCTCACCACGTTTGAACAGGGGTTACGAGCAGTACTTC. It translates to CASSPRLNRGYEQYF. The rearrangement joins TRBV18 to TRBJ2-7; 7 bases are shared with TRBD1. This CDR3 region has 15 residues. Germline values: CDR1 KGHSH, CDR2 LQKENI. The V gene end was trimmed by 1 base and the J gene end by 4 bases; junction bases not matched to a gene: 7.

This chain joins TRBV12-5 and TRBJ1-5; maybe TRBD1 (5 bases). CDR1 and CDR2 from the germline V gene are LGHNT and FRNRAP. CDR3 length: 13 residues. The ends were cut back, 5 bases at V and 2 bases at J, with 7 bases in the middle. The CDR3 spells CASGVQGNQPQHF. The DNA for the CDR3 is TGTGCTAGTGGTGTACAGGGCAATCAGCCCCAGCATTTT.

The J gene is TRBJ2-1, the V gene TRBV19; TRBD1 might be the D (5 bases). There are 15 residues in the CDR3. The germline gives CDR1 LNHDA, CDR2 SQIVND (reference sequence). Trimming took 5 bases from V and 7 from J, leaving 18 bases between them. The CDR3 loop is CASSEQAGLGNEQFF. CDR3 sequence (DNA): TGTGCCAGTAGTGAGCAGGCAGGGTTGGGGAATGAGCAGTTCTTC. The full variable domain, its missing parts supplied by reference TRBV19 and TRBJ2-1, is DGGITQSPKYLFRKEGQNVTLSCEQNLNHDAMYWYRQDPGQGLRLIYYSQIVNDFQKGDIAEGYSVSREKKESFPLTVTSAQKNPTAFYLCASSEQAGLGNEQFFGPGTRLTVL.

The rearrangement links TRBV11-3 to TRBJ2-1; TRBD2 aligns across 9 bases. Germline-derived CDR1 and CDR2 are SGHNT and YENEEA. Trimming at V came to 0 bases and at J to 9 bases, leaving 9 bases not matched to a gene. The CDR3 runs 16 residues. CDR3 amino acids: CASSLDKASGIGEQFF. The CDR3 nucleotides read TGTGCCAGCAGCTTAGATAAGGCTAGCGGGATTGGTGAGCAGTTCTTC.

The gene calls are TRBV6-1 and TRBJ1-3, with D possibly being TRBD1 (5 bases). V dropped 4 bases and J dropped 1 base, with 8 bases sitting between them. Germline loops: CDR1 MNHNS, CDR2 SASEGT. This CDR3 region has 14 residues. CDR3 nucleotides: TGTGCCAGCAGTGCGGGGGGATCTGGAAACACCATATATTTT. Its translation: CASSAGGSGNTIYF.

The count of this clone is one. This chain joins TRBV28 and TRBJ2-3; TRBD1 matches at 8 bases. After removal of 6 bases from V and 1 base from J, the junction contained 3 bases not matched to a gene. The CDR3 sequence is 14 residues long. Germline V CDR1 and CDR2: MDHEN, SYDVKM. CDR3 bases: TGTGCCAGCAGCACGGGACAGGGCACAGATACGCAGTATTTT. Amino acid sequence: CASSTGQGTDTQYF.

This chain connects TRBV10-2 to TRBJ2-3, with TRBD2 matching over 7 bases. Germline values: CDR1 WSHSY, CDR2 SAAADI. CDR3 length: 14 residues. The J segment lost 8 bases and the V segment lost 8 bases, leaving 13 bases of the junction unmatched. The CDR3 DNA follows: TGCGCCAGCCGTTGGGGGGAGGGCCTTGGTACGCAGTATTTT. Its translation is CASRWGEGLGTQYF.

This chain uses TRBV19 with TRBJ2-5; TRBD2 is a possible D gene (5 bases). The CDR3 has 15 residues. Germline lookup yields CDR1 LNHDA and CDR2 SQIVND (reference sequence). Deletions cut 5 bases from V and 0 bases from J, with 13 bases between. CDR3 bases: TGTGCCAGTAGTTTTTATGGGCGGGACCAAGAGACCCAGTACTTC. It encodes CASSFYGRDQETQYF. The whole variable domain, filled in from reference TRBV19 and TRBJ2-5, reads DGGITQSPKYLFRKEGQNVTLSCEQNLNHDAMYWYRQDPGQGLRLIYYSQIVNDFQKGDIAEGYSVSREKKESFPLTVTSAQKNPTAFYLCASSFYGRDQETQYFGPGTRLLVL.

The chain employs TRBV19 and TRBJ2-5; 11 nucleotides align to TRBD2. With V trimmed by 3 bases and J by 3 bases, 3 bases remained unmatched. The CDR3 loop spans 15 amino acids. Germline CDR1 reads LNHDA; CDR2 reads SQIVND (reference sequence). CDR3 DNA sequence: TGTGCCAGTAGTATGGGACTAGCGGAGAAAGAGACCCAGTACTTC. It translates to CASSMGLAEKETQYF.

This chain connects TRBV5-4 to TRBJ2-2; 9 positions agree with TRBD1. This CDR3 spans 17 amino acids. V was pared by 3 bases and J by 5 bases, with 11 bases of the junction left unmatched. CDR1 and CDR2 (germline): SGHNT, YYREEE (reference sequence). CDR3 bases: TGTGCCAGCAGCTCGATCCGGGGACAGGGTGCTACCGGGGAGCTGTTTTTT. It translates to CASSSIRGQGATGELFF.

The rearrangement joins TRBV7-9 to TRBJ1-4; perhaps TRBD1 as D (5 bases). Germline V gene data show CDR1 as SEHNR and CDR2 as FQNEAQ (reference sequence). V was clipped by 4 bases and J by 5 bases, with 14 bases between them. This CDR3 comprises 15 residues. The CDR3: CASSSLPGNNEKLFF. The CDR3, as DNA: TGTGCCAGCAGCTCCTTACCAGGGAACAATGAAAAACTGTTTTTT.

Here the CDR3 reads CASSQTRRGEGYTF. CDR3 DNA: TGTGCCAGCAGCCAAACCCGCAGGGGGGAAGGCTACACCTTC. V is TRBV16 and J is TRBJ1-2, with 7 bases aligning to TRBD1. Germline CDR1 reads KGHSY; CDR2 reads FQNENV. The CDR3 sequence is 14 residues long. Trimming cost V 2 bases and J 8 bases; bases outside gene matches: 8.

In its sample, this clone was seen a few times. The chain is built from TRBV6-6 and TRBJ1-2; 9 bases match TRBD1. The V gene's germline CDR1 is MNHNY and CDR2 SVGAGI (reference sequence). The J segment lost 7 bases and the V segment lost 5 bases, leaving 2 bases of the junction unmatched. The CDR3 is 12 residues long. The DNA for the CDR3 is TGTGCCAGCAGTACAGGGGGCACTGGCTACACCTTC. Its translation is CASSTGGTGYTF.